Following are 8 T cell receptor beta chains from one sample sequenced in a study of beta chain features in type 1 diabetes. Broader study findings: TCRB CDR3 length was moderately but significantly reduced in all four CD4+ subsets of Type 1 diabetes patients.

Antigen specificity for these receptors is unknown. As every portion of the isolated RNA was reverse transcribed, the sequencing read expressed TCRB transcripts. This table comes from immunoSEQ multiplex PCR, and its TCRdb copy is limited to in-frame clones, with some not included. The table records around 280,000 clones, 15% of them present only once. The sequencing input was naive CD4+ T cells from blood. These receptors originate from a man younger than 35 with type 1 diabetes.

The chain is built from TRBV5-1 and TRBJ2-5, with 8 bases aligning to TRBD2. Trimming removed 3 bases from V and 4 bases from J; junction bases left unmatched: 11. The CDR3 extends over 16 amino acids. From germline, CDR1 is SGHRS and CDR2 YFSETQ. CDR3 nucleotide sequence: TGCGCCAGCAGCTGGGGCCTCGGGGGGGCCCCAGAGACCCAGTACTTC. Translated: CASSWGLGGAPETQYF.

This clone was counted a few times. The chain is built from TRBV11-2 and TRBJ1-1; a weak D match, TRBD1 (5 bases). The CDR3 has 13 amino acids. V lost 0 bases and J 13 bases, leaving 15 bases between the germline ends. The V gene's germline CDR1 is SGHAT and CDR2 FQNNGV. The CDR3 here is CASSLEAGPVGFF. CDR3 nucleotide sequence: TGTGCCAGCAGCTTAGAGGCGGGGCCAGTCGGTTTCTTT.

This clone was recorded a few times. The chain couples TRBV11-1 to TRBJ2-3; the D gene is possibly TRBD2 (5 bases). Trimming pared 1 base from V and 2 bases from J, leaving 10 bases between. The CDR3 has 15 residues. The germline gives CDR1 SGHAT, CDR2 FQDESV (reference sequence). As DNA, the CDR3 is TGTGCCAGCAGCTTAGAAGCGGTTTTCACAGATACGCAGTATTTT. Translating gives CASSLEAVFTDTQYF.

The V and J genes are TRBV7-9 and TRBJ2-7; the match to TRBD2 covers 15 bases. Trimming cost V 5 bases and J 6 bases; bases outside gene matches: 11. CDR3 length: 17 amino acids. The germline V gene encodes CDR1 SEHNR and CDR2 FQNEAQ (reference sequence). The CDR3 reads CASSPPQPGLAGGEQYF. The CDR3 DNA reads TGTGCCAGCAGCCCTCCACAGCCGGGACTAGCGGGAGGCGAGCAGTACTTC.

This clone was counted between two and nine times. The chain links TRBV6-1 to TRBJ1-1, with 9 nucleotides matching TRBD1. J gave up 0 bases and V 8 bases, and 7 bases lay outside the gene matches. CDR3 length: 15 residues. Germline CDR1 MNHNS, CDR2 SASEGT. CDR3 nucleotide sequence: TGTGCCAGCTCGGGACAGGGTGGCATGAACACTGAAGCTTTCTTT. Residues: CASSGQGGMNTEAFF.

This clone was counted only a few times. The chain combines TRBV6-5 with TRBJ2-1; TRBD2 agrees at 12 bases. Germline-derived CDR1 and CDR2 are MNHEY and SVGAGI. With 6 bases clipped from V and 14 bases from J, the junction kept 5 bases outside the gene matches. CDR3 length: 12 residues. In DNA, the CDR3 is TGTGCCAGCAGCCCAACTAGCGGGGGGAAGTTCTTC. Translation gives CASSPTSGGKFF.

The V gene is TRBV28, the J gene TRBJ2-1; D is uncertain. The CDR3 runs to 15 residues. Trimming left V 1 base short and J 3 bases short, with 10 bases between. Germline V gene sequence: CDR1 MDHEN, CDR2 SYDVKM. The CDR3: CASSLFRRDYNEQFF. CDR3 bases: TGTGCCAGCAGTTTATTTCGCCGAGACTACAATGAGCAGTTCTTC.

The chain is built from TRBV27 and TRBJ1-1; D is undetermined. The CDR3 covers 16 residues. Per the germline V gene, CDR1 is MNHEY and CDR2 is SMNVEV (reference sequence). V lost 2 bases and J 3 bases, leaving 16 bases between the germline ends. CDR3 sequence: CASSLKIPLRDTEAFF. The CDR3 DNA reads as TGTGCCAGCAGTTTAAAGATCCCTCTGCGGGACACTGAAGCTTTCTTT.